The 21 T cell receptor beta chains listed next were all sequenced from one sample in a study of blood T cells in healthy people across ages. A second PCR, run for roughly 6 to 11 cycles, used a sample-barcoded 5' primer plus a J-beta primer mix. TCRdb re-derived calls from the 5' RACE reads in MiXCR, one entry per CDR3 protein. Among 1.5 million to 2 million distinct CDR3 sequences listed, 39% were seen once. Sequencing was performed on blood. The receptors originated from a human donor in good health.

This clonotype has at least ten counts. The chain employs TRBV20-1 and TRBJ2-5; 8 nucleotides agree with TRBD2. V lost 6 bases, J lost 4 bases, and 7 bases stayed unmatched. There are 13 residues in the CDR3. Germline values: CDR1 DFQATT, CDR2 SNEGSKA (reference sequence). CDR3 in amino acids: CSAPRGGRETQYF. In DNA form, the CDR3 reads TGCAGTGCCCCCCGCGGGGGGCGAGAGACCCAGTACTTC.

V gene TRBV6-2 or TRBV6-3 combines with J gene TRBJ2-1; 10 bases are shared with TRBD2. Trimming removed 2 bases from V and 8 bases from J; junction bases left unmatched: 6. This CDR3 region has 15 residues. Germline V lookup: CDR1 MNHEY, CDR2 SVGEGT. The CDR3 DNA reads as TGTGCCAGCAGTTACAGCGGGGGGGCCGTCGATGAGCAGTTCTTC. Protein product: CASSYSGGAVDEQFF.

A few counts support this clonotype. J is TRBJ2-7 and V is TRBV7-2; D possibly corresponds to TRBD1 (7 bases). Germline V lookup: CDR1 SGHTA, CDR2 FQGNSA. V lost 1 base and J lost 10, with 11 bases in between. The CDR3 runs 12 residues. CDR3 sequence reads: CASSLVEGAQYF. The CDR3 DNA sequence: TGTGCCAGCAGCTTAGTGGAGGGGGCCCAGTACTTC.

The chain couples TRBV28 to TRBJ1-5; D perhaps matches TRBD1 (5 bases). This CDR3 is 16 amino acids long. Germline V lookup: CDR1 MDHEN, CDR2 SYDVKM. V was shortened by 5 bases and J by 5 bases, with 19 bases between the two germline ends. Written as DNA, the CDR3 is TGTGCCAGCAGTCCCAGGTGGATGCGGGGCCATCAGCCCCAGCATTTT. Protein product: CASSPRWMRGHQPQHF. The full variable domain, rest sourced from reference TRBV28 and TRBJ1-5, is DVKVTQSSRYLVKRTGEKVFLECVQDMDHENMFWYRQDPGLGLRLIYFSYDVKMKEKGDIPEGYSVSREKKERFSLILESASTNQTSMYLCASSPRWMRGHQPQHFGDGTRLSIL.

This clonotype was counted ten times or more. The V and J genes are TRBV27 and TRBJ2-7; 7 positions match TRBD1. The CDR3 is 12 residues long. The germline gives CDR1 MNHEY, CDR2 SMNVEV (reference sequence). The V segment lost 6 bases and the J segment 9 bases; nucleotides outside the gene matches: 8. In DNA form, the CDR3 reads TGTGCCAGCAGCTCGACAGGGATAAGGCAGTACTTC. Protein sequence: CASSSTGIRQYF.

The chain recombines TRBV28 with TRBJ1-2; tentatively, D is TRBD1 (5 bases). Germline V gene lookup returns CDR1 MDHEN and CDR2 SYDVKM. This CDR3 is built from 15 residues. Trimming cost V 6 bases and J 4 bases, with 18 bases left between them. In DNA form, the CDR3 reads TGTGCCAGCAGAAAAGGGGCAGATTCTACCTATGGCTACACCTTC. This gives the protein CASRKGADSTYGYTF.

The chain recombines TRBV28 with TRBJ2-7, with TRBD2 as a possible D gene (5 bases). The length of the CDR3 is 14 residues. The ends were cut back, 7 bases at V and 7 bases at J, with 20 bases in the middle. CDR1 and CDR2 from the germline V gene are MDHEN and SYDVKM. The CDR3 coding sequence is TGTGCCAGCATGGGAACGGGGAGCCGGTGGGAGCAGTACTTC. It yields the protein CASMGTGSRWEQYF.

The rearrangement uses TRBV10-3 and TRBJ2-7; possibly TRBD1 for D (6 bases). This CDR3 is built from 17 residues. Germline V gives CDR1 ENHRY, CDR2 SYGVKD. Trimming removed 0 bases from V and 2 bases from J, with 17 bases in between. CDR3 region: CAISESAGAKGAYEQYF. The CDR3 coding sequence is TGTGCCATCAGTGAGTCGGCAGGGGCGAAGGGAGCCTACGAGCAGTACTTC.

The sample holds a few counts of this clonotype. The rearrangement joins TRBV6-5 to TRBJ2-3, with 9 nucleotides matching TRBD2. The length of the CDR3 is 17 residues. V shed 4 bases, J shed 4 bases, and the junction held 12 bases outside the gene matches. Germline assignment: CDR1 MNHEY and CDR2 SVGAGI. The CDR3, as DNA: TGTGCCAGCAGTTCCACATTAGCGGGGGTAGTCGCAGATACGCAGTATTTT. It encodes CASSSTLAGVVADTQYF.

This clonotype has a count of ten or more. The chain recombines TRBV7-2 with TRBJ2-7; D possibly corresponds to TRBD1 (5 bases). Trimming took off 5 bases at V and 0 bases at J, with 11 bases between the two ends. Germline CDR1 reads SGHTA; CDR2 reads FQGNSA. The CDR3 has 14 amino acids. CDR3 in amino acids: CASSPRQSSYEQYF. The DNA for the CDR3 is TGTGCCAGCAGCCCAAGACAGAGCTCCTACGAGCAGTACTTC.

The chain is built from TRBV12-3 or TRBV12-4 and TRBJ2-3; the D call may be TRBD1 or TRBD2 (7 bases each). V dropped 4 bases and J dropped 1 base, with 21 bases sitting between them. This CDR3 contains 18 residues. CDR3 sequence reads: CASSYRQGGIEGTDTQYF. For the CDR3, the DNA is TGTGCCAGCAGTTATCGACAGGGAGGGATAGAAGGCACAGATACGCAGTATTTT.

The CDR3 nucleotides are TGCGCCAGCAGCCAGGGACTAGCGGGGACTAGCACAGATACGCAGTATTTT. This encodes CASSQGLAGTSTDTQYF. The chain combines TRBV4-3 with TRBJ2-3, with 13 bases identical to TRBD2. Germline CDR1 is LGHNA and CDR2 is YSLEER. V was pared by 3 bases and J by 0 bases, with 3 bases of the junction left unmatched. This CDR3 contains 17 residues.

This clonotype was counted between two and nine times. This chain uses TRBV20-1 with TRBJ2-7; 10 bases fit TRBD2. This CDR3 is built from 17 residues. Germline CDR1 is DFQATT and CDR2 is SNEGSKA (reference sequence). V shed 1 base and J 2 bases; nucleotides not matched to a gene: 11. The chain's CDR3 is CSARGGKAGGHTYEQYF. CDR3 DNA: TGCAGTGCTAGAGGTGGAAAAGCGGGGGGGCATACCTACGAGCAGTACTTC.

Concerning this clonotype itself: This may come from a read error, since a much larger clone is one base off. CDR3 sequence reads: CATAGDSFEQYF. DNA for the CDR3: TGTGCCACCGCTGGGGATTCCTTCGAGCAGTACTTC. The chain employs TRBV10-3 and TRBJ2-7; D call uncertain. Germline loops: CDR1 ENHRY, CDR2 SYGVKD. This CDR3 is built from 12 residues.

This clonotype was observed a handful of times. The CDR3, as DNA: TGTGCCACCAGCAGAGGCAGACTCTATGGCTACACCTTC. It is translated as CATSRGRLYGYTF. V usage is TRBV15 and J usage is TRBJ1-2; D ambiguous. Trimming removed 1 base at V and 4 bases at J, with 7 bases between. Germline values: CDR1 LNHNV, CDR2 YYDKDF (reference sequence). The length of the CDR3 is 13 residues.

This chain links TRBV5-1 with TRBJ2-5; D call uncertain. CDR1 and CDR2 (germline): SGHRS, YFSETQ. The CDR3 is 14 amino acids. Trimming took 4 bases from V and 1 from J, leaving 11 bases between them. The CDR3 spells CASSQRGSQETQYF. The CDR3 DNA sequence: TGCGCCAGCAGCCAGCGCGGCAGCCAAGAGACCCAGTACTTC.

The chain's CDR3 is CASSAASNKNTEAFF. CDR3 bases: TGTGCCAGCAGCGCCGCATCCAATAAAAACACTGAAGCTTTCTTT. The V and J genes are TRBV9 and TRBJ1-1; no clear D gene. Germline assignment: CDR1 SGDLS and CDR2 YYNGEE. CDR3 length equals 15 residues. Trimming took off 3 bases at V and 2 bases at J, with 14 bases between the two ends.

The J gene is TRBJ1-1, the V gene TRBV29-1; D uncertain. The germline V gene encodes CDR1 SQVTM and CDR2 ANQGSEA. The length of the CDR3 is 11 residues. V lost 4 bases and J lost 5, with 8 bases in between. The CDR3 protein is CSVARVTEAFF. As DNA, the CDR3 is TGCAGCGTTGCCCGCGTAACTGAAGCTTTCTTT.

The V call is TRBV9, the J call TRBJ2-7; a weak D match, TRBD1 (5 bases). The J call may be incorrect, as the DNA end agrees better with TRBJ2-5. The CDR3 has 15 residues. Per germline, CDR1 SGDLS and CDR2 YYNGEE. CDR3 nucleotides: TGTGCCAGCAGCGAAGGGGCCTCCCCCTCGGAGACCCAGTACTTC. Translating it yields CASSEGASPSETQYF.

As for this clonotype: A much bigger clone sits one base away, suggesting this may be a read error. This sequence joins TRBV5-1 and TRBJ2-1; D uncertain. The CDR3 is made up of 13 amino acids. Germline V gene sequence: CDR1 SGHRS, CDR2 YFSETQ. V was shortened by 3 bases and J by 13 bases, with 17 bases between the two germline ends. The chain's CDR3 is CASSSEFGETQFF. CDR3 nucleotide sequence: TGCGCCAGCAGCTCGGAGTTCGGAGAGACCCAGTTCTTC.

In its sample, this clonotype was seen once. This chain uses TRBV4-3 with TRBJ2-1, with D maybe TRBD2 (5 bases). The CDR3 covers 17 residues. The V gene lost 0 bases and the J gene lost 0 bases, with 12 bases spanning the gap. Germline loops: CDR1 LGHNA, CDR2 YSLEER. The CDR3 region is CASSQERGRDSYNEQFF. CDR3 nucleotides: TGCGCCAGCAGCCAAGAGAGAGGGCGAGACTCCTACAATGAGCAGTTCTTC.